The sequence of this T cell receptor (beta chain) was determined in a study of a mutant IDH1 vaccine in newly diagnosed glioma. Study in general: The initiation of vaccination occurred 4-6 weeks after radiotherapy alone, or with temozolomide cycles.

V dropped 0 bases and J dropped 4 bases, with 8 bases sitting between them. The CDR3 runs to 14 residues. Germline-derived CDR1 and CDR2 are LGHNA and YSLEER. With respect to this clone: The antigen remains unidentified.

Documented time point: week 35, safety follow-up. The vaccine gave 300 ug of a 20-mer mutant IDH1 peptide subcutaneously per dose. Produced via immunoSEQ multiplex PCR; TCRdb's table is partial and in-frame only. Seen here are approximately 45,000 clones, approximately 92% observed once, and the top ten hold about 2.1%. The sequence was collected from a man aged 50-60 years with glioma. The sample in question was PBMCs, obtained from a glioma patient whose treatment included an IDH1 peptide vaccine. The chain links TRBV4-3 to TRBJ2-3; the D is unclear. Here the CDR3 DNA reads TGCGCCAGCAGCCAAGAAAGGTCGGCAGATACGCAGTATTTT. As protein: CASSQERSADTQYF.